This TCR beta chain stems from a study of PD-L1 blockade in urothelial cancer. TCRdb's copy holds only in-frame clones and misses some; the assay was immunoSEQ multiplex PCR. The sample lists about 110,000 clones, approximately 85% occurring once. This CDR3 contains 13 residues. The germline V and J ends were trimmed by 2 bases and 7 bases, with 11 bases remaining between them. Germline values: CDR1 SGHTA, CDR2 FQGTGA. General study findings and limits: A below-median TCR clonality in blood before treatment predicted better survival.

Note on this clone: Its antigen remains unidentified.

The V gene is TRBV7-3, the J gene TRBJ1-1, with a tentative D call TRBD1 (6 bases). Sequencing was performed on PBMCs, taken around atezolizumab (anti-PD-L1) treatment. The TCR originated in a man aged 45-60 years with urothelial cancer. The CDR3 spells CASSLVLQGEAFF. CDR3 nucleotide sequence: TGTGCCAGCAGCTTAGTATTACAGGGTGAAGCTTTCTTT.